Following are 12 T cell receptor beta chains from one sample sequenced in a study of T cell responses to AZD1222 COVID-19 vaccine. Data came from immunoSEQ multiplex PCR; TCRdb stores just in-frame clones and leaves some out. The table shows approximately 83,000 clones, with around nine tenths occurring only once. Sequenced here: peripheral blood, sampled on day 0 of MenACWY control vaccination. The origin of the receptors is an adult in good health.

This chain connects TRBV7-2 to TRBJ2-7, with D unresolved. The CDR3 loop spans 15 amino acids. Trimming cost V 0 bases and J 0 bases, with 9 bases left between them. Germline V gene sequence: CDR1 SGHTA, CDR2 FQGNSA. The CDR3 loop is CASSLALQPSYEQYF. CDR3 DNA: TGTGCCAGCAGCTTAGCGCTTCAACCCTCCTACGAGCAGTACTTC.

The chain uses TRBV7-8 and TRBJ1-3; 8 nucleotides align to TRBD1. Trimming took 5 bases from V and 8 from J; bases not matched to a gene: 11. This CDR3 contains 15 residues. Germline V gene sequence: CDR1 SGHVS, CDR2 FQNEAQ. As DNA, the CDR3 is TGTGCCAGCAGCCCGGCGGCAGGGGGCCAAGACACCATATATTTT. Translating it yields CASSPAAGGQDTIYF.

The chain employs TRBV19 and TRBJ2-5; 10 bases line up with TRBD2. This CDR3 has 13 amino acids. CDR1 LNHDA and CDR2 SQIVND come from the germline V gene (reference sequence). Losses at the gene ends were 9 bases for V and 5 bases for J; bases not matched to a gene: 6. The CDR3 spells CASKREGGETQYF. DNA for the CDR3: TGTGCCAGCAAGCGGGAGGGCGGGGAGACCCAGTACTTC.

The chain is built from TRBV30 and TRBJ2-1; TRBD2 agrees at 10 bases. Germline loops: CDR1 GTSNPN, CDR2 SVGIG (reference sequence). With V trimmed by 0 bases and J by 6 bases, 8 bases remained unmatched. This CDR3 has 16 residues. The CDR3 region has the DNA TGTGCCTGGAGTGTAGGCCTAGCGGGAGATGTCAATGAGCAGTTCTTC. This encodes CAWSVGLAGDVNEQFF.

The V gene is TRBV2, the J gene TRBJ2-2; D may be TRBD1 (6 bases). V shed 4 bases and J shed 7 bases, with 16 bases lying between them. The CDR3 totals 15 residues. In germline, CDR1 is SNHLY, CDR2 FYNNEI. In DNA form, the CDR3 reads TGTGCCAGCAGTGGCAACAGGGCCGCCATCGGGGAGCTGTTTTTT. It yields the protein CASSGNRAAIGELFF. Using reference TRBV2 and TRBJ2-2 for the parts outside the CDR3, the full variable domain is EPEVTQTPSHQVTQMGQEVILRCVPISNHLYFYWYRQILGQKVEFLVSFYNNEISEKSEIFDDQFSVERPDGSNFTLKIRSTKLEDSAMYFCASSGNRAAIGELFFGEGSRLTVL.

V gene TRBV28 combines with J gene TRBJ2-1; 7 bases match TRBD2. The junction had 7 bases not matched to a gene; V was cut back by 3 bases and J by 14 bases. The CDR3 runs 12 residues. CDR1 is MDHEN and CDR2 is SYDVKM in the germline V gene. CDR3 region: CASSFRLGREFF. The CDR3 DNA follows: TGTGCCAGCAGTTTCCGTCTGGGGAGGGAGTTCTTC.

The chain carries TRBV5-4 and TRBJ1-3; D remains unclear. V was clipped by 3 bases and J by 2 bases, with 9 bases between them. This CDR3 is built from 14 residues. Germline V gene data show CDR1 as SGHNT and CDR2 as YYREEE (reference sequence). The CDR3 DNA sequence: TGTGCCAGCAGCTCCTCGCGTACTGGAAACACCATATATTTT. Translation gives CASSSSRTGNTIYF.

The CDR3 DNA is TGTGCCAGCAGTGAAGACAGACTAGCGCTCGATGAGCAGTTCTTC. It yields the protein CASSEDRLALDEQFF. The chain employs TRBV25-1 and TRBJ2-1, with 8 bases aligning to TRBD2. This CDR3 comprises 15 residues. CDR1 is MGHDK and CDR2 is SYGVNS in the germline V gene. V gave up 2 bases and J gave up 8 bases; unmatched junction bases: 8.

V usage is TRBV5-1 and J usage is TRBJ1-2; D not certain. V gave up 0 bases and J gave up 4 bases, with 4 bases separating them. CDR1 and CDR2 from the germline V gene are SGHRS and YFSETQ. CDR3 length: 12 amino acids. In DNA, the CDR3 is TGCGCCAGCAGCTTGGGTTTCTATGGCTACACCTTC. Its protein is CASSLGFYGYTF. Complete variable domain (other parts from reference TRBV5-1 and TRBJ1-2): KAGVTQTPRYLIKTRGQQVTLSCSPISGHRSVSWYQQTPGQGLQFLFEYFSETQRNKGNFPGRFSGRQFSNSRSEMNVSTLELGDSALYLCASSLGFYGYTFGSGTRLTVV.

The chain combines TRBV6-5 with TRBJ1-5, with TRBD1 as a possible D gene (5 bases). Germline-derived CDR1 and CDR2 are MNHEY and SVGAGI. V gave up 2 bases and J gave up 6 bases, with 11 bases separating them. CDR3 length: 14 amino acids. This CDR3 reads CASSYGGGGQPQHF. The CDR3 region has the DNA TGTGCCAGCAGTTACGGGGGTGGGGGTCAGCCCCAGCATTTT.

In its sample, this clone was seen a few times. The chain couples TRBV27 to TRBJ2-7; D is unclear. Germline CDR1 is MNHEY and CDR2 is SMNVEV (reference sequence). The length of the CDR3 is 8 residues. The CDR3 loop is CTCYEQYF. The CDR3 nucleotides read TGTACTTGCTACGAGCAGTACTTC.

This clone has only a few counts. This rearrangement joins TRBV30 to TRBJ1-2, with TRBD1 matching 8 bases. There are 12 residues in the CDR3. Germline CDR1 is GTSNPN and CDR2 is SVGIG (reference sequence). The junction had 4 bases not matched to a gene; V was cut back by 2 bases and J by 8 bases. CDR3 nucleotide sequence: TGTGCCTGGAGTACTCAGGGGGCGGGCTACACCTTC. Translating it yields CAWSTQGAGYTF. The full variable domain, with the rest looked up from reference TRBV30 and TRBJ1-2, is SQTIHQWPATLVQPVGSPLSLECTVEGTSNPNLYWYRQAAGRGLQLLFYSVGIGQISSEVPQNLSASRPQDRQFILSSKKLLLSDSGFYLCAWSTQGAGYTFGSGTRLTVV.